This TCR beta chain came from a study of blood T cell repertoires in COVID-19. Background on the study: The United States, Italy and Spain were the sources of the acute and convalescent COVID-19 samples.

Germline lookup yields CDR1 LNHDA and CDR2 SQIVND (reference sequence). The CDR3 is made up of 15 amino acids. V shed 1 base, J shed 4 bases, and the junction held 5 bases outside the gene matches. Source study methods: Estimation of nucleated cell counts was performed using reference gene primer amplification. The method was immunoSEQ multiplex PCR; TCRdb's version includes in-frame clones alone and lacks a portion of them. Clone size and the V and J calls come from that table; the DNA yielded D and trimming. This sample has 78,000 or so clones, with about 87% found just once. The sequence derives from a woman between 50 and 59 years old with acute or convalescent COVID-19. The genes are TRBV19 and TRBJ2-3; 7 positions match TRBD2. The sample taken for sequencing was peripheral blood. The CDR3 loop is CASSIGAGVPDTQYF. The DNA for the CDR3 is TGTGCCAGTAGTATAGGGGCGGGAGTCCCAGATACGCAGTATTTT.